Below, 13 T cell receptor beta chains from the same sample are listed, as sequenced in a study of T cell responses to AZD1222 COVID-19 vaccine. Assay: immunoSEQ multiplex PCR; the TCRdb copy retains only in-frame clones and omits some. The table shows over 120,000 clones, with under 95% occurring only once. The source material was peripheral blood, sampled on day 0 of AZD1222 vaccination. The receptors come from an adult in good health.

The gene calls are TRBV9 and TRBJ1-2; D call uncertain. V was cut by 0 bases and J by 5 bases, with 8 bases left in between. CDR3 length: 13 residues. CDR1 and CDR2 (germline): SGDLS, YYNGEE. The CDR3 loop reads CASSVGESYGYTF. The CDR3 DNA is TGTGCCAGCAGCGTAGGAGAGAGTTATGGCTACACCTTC.

The chain has TRBV2 and TRBJ1-2; possibly TRBD1 for D (5 bases). Between the trimmed V and J ends, which lost 4 bases and 2 bases, there was a span of 8 bases. Germline assignment: CDR1 SNHLY and CDR2 FYNNEI. CDR3 length: 13 residues. CDR3: CASSVDSNYGYTF. The CDR3 DNA reads as TGTGCCAGCAGTGTCGACAGCAACTATGGCTACACCTTC.

The genes are TRBV21-1 and TRBJ2-3; TRBD2 is taken as the D call from the table, unchecked against the DNA. TRBV21-1 corresponds to a pseudogene. CDR3 length: 15 amino acids. CDR3 sequence reads: CAINRRRVFTDTQYF. In DNA form, the CDR3 reads TGTGCCATAAACCGCCGTCGGGTTTTCACAGATACGCAGTATTTT.

V gene TRBV18 combines with J gene TRBJ2-5; 8 positions match TRBD1. Looked up from germline, CDR1 is KGHSH and CDR2 is LQKENI. CDR3 length: 16 residues. V lost 2 bases to trimming and J lost 0 bases; unmatched junction nucleotides: 5. CDR3 sequence reads: CASSPRTGGNQETQYF. The CDR3 bases are TGTGCCAGCTCACCAAGAACAGGGGGAAACCAAGAGACCCAGTACTTC. Drawing the rest from reference TRBV18 and TRBJ2-5, the complete variable domain is NAGVMQNPRHLVRRRGQEARLRCSPMKGHSHVYWYRQLPEEGLKFMVYLQKENIIDESGMPKERFSAEFPKEGPSILRIQQVVRGDSAAYFCASSPRTGGNQETQYFGPGTRLLVL.

The chain links TRBV5-1 to TRBJ1-2; D possibly corresponds to TRBD1 (5 bases). The V end lost 0 bases, the J end lost 3 bases, and 9 bases lay between the germline ends. Germline V gene data show CDR1 as SGHRS and CDR2 as YFSETQ. This CDR3 has 14 amino acids. CDR3 residues: CASSLVDRHYGYTF. DNA for the CDR3: TGCGCCAGCAGCTTGGTCGACAGACACTATGGCTACACCTTC.

The V call is TRBV18, the J call TRBJ1-1; D is possibly TRBD1 (6 bases). This CDR3 is 13 amino acids long. Looked up from germline, CDR1 is KGHSH and CDR2 is LQKENI. V lost 6 bases, J lost 4 bases, and 12 bases lay in between. The CDR3, as DNA: TGTGCCAGCTCGCAGGGGATTGCCACTGAAGCTTTCTTT. Translation: CASSQGIATEAFF.

The chain couples TRBV15 to TRBJ1-1, with 8 bases fitting TRBD1. The CDR3 spans 17 residues. The germline V gene encodes CDR1 LNHNV and CDR2 YYDKDF (reference sequence). V shed 2 bases, J shed 5 bases, and the junction held 13 bases outside the gene matches. CDR3 region: CATSRPRQGQVRTEAFF. The CDR3 region has the DNA TGTGCCACCAGCAGACCTAGACAGGGGCAGGTTCGAACTGAAGCTTTCTTT.

This CDR3 reads CASSTQGAGTQYF. The CDR3 DNA reads TGTGCCAGCAGTACACAGGGGGCCGGGACCCAGTACTTC. The V gene is TRBV12-3 or TRBV12-4, the J gene TRBJ2-5; TRBD1 matches at 9 bases. The junction had 5 bases not matched to a gene; V was cut back by 5 bases and J by 7 bases. The CDR3 sequence is 13 residues long.

The chain is built from TRBV2 and TRBJ1-4; no reliable D call. This CDR3 has 11 amino acids. The V gene lost 6 bases and the J gene lost 5 bases, with 4 bases spanning the gap. Germline CDR1 reads SNHLY; CDR2 reads FYNNEI. CDR3 sequence (DNA): TGTGCCAGCAGACTAAATGAAAAACTGTTTTTT. This gives the protein CASRLNEKLFF.

The chain links TRBV6-5 to TRBJ2-1; no clear D gene. The CDR3 contains 13 residues. With 4 bases removed from V and 10 bases from J, the gap between germline ends came to 14 bases. Germline CDR1 MNHEY, CDR2 SVGAGI. The CDR3 nucleotides are TGTGCCAGCAGTTTTTCTGCGGTCACGGAGCAGTTCTTC. Translation: CASSFSAVTEQFF.

This clone appeared a single time. The rearrangement links TRBV6-2 or TRBV6-3 to TRBJ1-1, with a weak D call TRBD1 (5 bases). Germline V gene sequence: CDR1 MNHEY, CDR2 SVGEGT. V lost 2 bases, J lost 3 bases, and 13 bases lay in between. The CDR3 has 15 amino acids. The CDR3 sequence is CASSYQGSAYTEAFF. The CDR3 bases are TGTGCCAGCAGTTACCAGGGCAGTGCTTACACTGAAGCTTTCTTT.

The V call is TRBV24-1, the J call TRBJ2-1; TRBD1 is a possible D gene (5 bases). The CDR3 spans 12 residues. The germline V gene encodes CDR1 KGHDR and CDR2 SFDVKD. Trimming took off 5 bases at V and 6 bases at J, with 7 bases between the two ends. This CDR3 reads CATSGTTNEQFF. CDR3 coding DNA: TGTGCCACCAGTGGGACAACCAATGAGCAGTTCTTC.

The chain recombines TRBV2 with TRBJ2-5; no firm D call. Germline loops: CDR1 SNHLY, CDR2 FYNNEI. This CDR3 comprises 11 residues. Trimming left V 5 bases short and J 5 bases short, with 6 bases between. The DNA of the CDR3 is TGTGCCAGCAGTTCGATGGAGACCCAGTACTTC. It encodes CASSSMETQYF.